This T cell receptor (beta chain) was profiled in a study of spatial heterogeneity in lung cancer. Looking at the study overall: For the average unique TCR and UMI combination, more than nine occurrences appeared in raw reads.

TCRdb recomputed calls from the 5' RACE reads with MiXCR, one row per CDR3 protein. This sample has more than 60,000 distinct CDR3 sequences, with 7% to 9% found just once. Study outcomes and limitations: At resection, ubiquitous expanded tumor TCRs appeared in blood more than at follow-up.

Comment on this clonotype: Its antigen is unknown.

Indicated time point: sample taken at primary tumor resection. Patients with untreated early-stage non-small cell lung cancer, numbering more than 55, were the donors. Without sorting, whole RNA was sequenced from tumor, nontumor lung or frozen PBMC. This CDR3 is 16 amino acids long. Germline V gives CDR1 KGHDR, CDR2 SFDVKD. V gave up 9 bases and J gave up 0 bases, with 20 bases separating them. This specimen was PBMCs, taken at surgery. The chain joins TRBV24-1 to TRBJ2-7; D tentatively reads TRBD1 or TRBD2 (6 bases each). The TCR originated in a male donor with early-stage non-small cell lung cancer. CDR3 DNA: TGTGCCACCCCACCGGGGGCTCGGCCCTTCTCCTACGAGCAGTACTTC. This gives the protein CATPPGARPFSYEQYF.